The next 23 T cell receptor beta chains were all read from a single sample in a study of T cells in Graves' hyperthyroidism and ophthalmopathy. RNA transcripts gave rise to amplified TCR beta CDR3 regions. The HTBI primer set drove a first-round RT-PCR of the TCR CDR3. TCRdb redid the calling of the multiplex PCR reads with MiXCR, one entry per CDR3 protein. The profile shows a few hundred thousand distinct CDR3 sequences, about 15% of them singletons. The sample taken for sequencing was blood. These receptors were taken from a young woman with Graves' hyperthyroidism.

V gene TRBV4-2 combines with J gene TRBJ2-1, with 10 bases that match TRBD2. CDR3 length equals 16 residues. Trimming cost V 4 bases and J 4 bases; bases outside gene matches: 7. CDR1 LGHNA and CDR2 YNFKEQ come from the germline V gene. The chain's CDR3 is CASSRSLAGRYNEQFF. CDR3 coding DNA: TGTGCCAGCAGCCGGTCACTAGCGGGACGTTACAATGAGCAGTTCTTC.

DNA of the CDR3: TGTGCCAGCAGCTCAGGAGCGGGATGGTCCTACGAGCAGTACTTC. Translated: CASSSGAGWSYEQYF. The chain couples TRBV5-6 to TRBJ2-7; 7 bases match TRBD2. Germline loops: CDR1 SGHDT, CDR2 YYEEEE. The trim removed 3 bases at V and 1 base at J, leaving 7 bases unmatched. This CDR3 contains 15 residues.

At least ten counts were recorded for this clonotype. The chain is built from TRBV27 and TRBJ1-5; TRBD1 is a possible D gene (5 bases). Trimming took 2 bases from V and 4 from J, leaving 9 bases between them. The CDR3 has 14 residues. From germline, CDR1 is MNHEY and CDR2 SMNVEV (reference sequence). The CDR3, as DNA: TGTGCCAGCAGTTTAAGGGCAGGGAATCAGCCCCAGCATTTT. This encodes CASSLRAGNQPQHF.

V gene TRBV18 combines with J gene TRBJ2-1, with D uncertain. Trimming took off 4 bases at V and 1 base at J, with 8 bases between the two ends. The CDR3 covers 14 residues. The germline gives CDR1 KGHSH, CDR2 LQKENI. In nucleotides, the CDR3 is TGTGCCAGCTCACGATCTGAGTCCTACAATGAGCAGTTCTTC. Translation: CASSRSESYNEQFF.

The table lists this clonotype with a few counts. The J gene is TRBJ2-2, the V gene TRBV27; D is uncertain. The V gene's germline CDR1 is MNHEY and CDR2 SMNVEV (reference sequence). Trimming cost V 3 bases and J 3 bases, with 8 bases left between them. The CDR3 covers 14 residues. CDR3 coding DNA: TGTGCCAGCAGTTTGTCATATCACACCGGGGAGCTGTTTTTT. This gives the protein CASSLSYHTGELFF.

This clonotype was seen a few times. A read error may explain this, as a much larger clone is one base away. This is likely a read error, given that the CDR3 carries no conserved phenylalanine or tryptophan at its end. The V gene is TRBV3-1, the J gene TRBJ2-2; 8 positions match TRBD1. The V and J ends lost 4 bases and 2 bases, in that order; junction bases with no gene match: 3. The CDR3 length is 15 residues. Germline values: CDR1 LGHDT, CDR2 YNNKEL (reference sequence). The CDR3 loop is CASSLQGANTGELFS. The CDR3 region has the DNA TGTGCCAGCAGCCTCCAGGGGGCCAACACCGGGGAGCTGTTTTCT.

The V gene is TRBV5-1, the J gene TRBJ2-7; 8 bases fit TRBD2. The junction had 11 bases not matched to a gene; V was cut back by 1 base and J by 8 bases. The CDR3 contains 15 residues. Germline lookup yields CDR1 SGHRS and CDR2 YFSETQ. The CDR3 DNA reads TGCGCCAGCAGCTTGACCGGGACTAGGCTTAGAAAGCAGTACTTC. Translating gives CASSLTGTRLRKQYF.

This clonotype was found many times. The rearrangement joins TRBV12-5 to TRBJ2-5; 7 bases are shared with TRBD1. The V and J ends lost 5 bases and 3 bases, in that order; junction bases with no gene match: 9. Germline CDR1 and CDR2: LGHNT and FRNRAP. The CDR3 length is 15 residues. The CDR3 DNA follows: TGTGCTAGTGGTCTTACCATGACAGGGAAAGAGACCCAGTACTTC. It specifies CASGLTMTGKETQYF.

V and J are TRBV7-9 and TRBJ1-1, with D perhaps TRBD1 (6 bases). This CDR3 is 18 amino acids long. Germline loops: CDR1 SEHNR, CDR2 FQNEAQ (reference sequence). V dropped 5 bases and J dropped 0 bases, with 22 bases sitting between them. In DNA, the CDR3 is TGTGCCAGCAGCACACGGGACAATCCATACGCCATGAACACTGAAGCTTTCTTT. This translates into CASSTRDNPYAMNTEAFF.

The CDR3 protein is CATSRGSLSGANVLTF. Written as DNA, the CDR3 is TGTGCCACCAGTCGGGGGTCCCTTTCTGGGGCCAACGTCCTGACTTTC. V is TRBV24-1 and J is TRBJ2-6; perhaps TRBD2 as D (6 bases). V was clipped by 6 bases and J by 1 base, with 12 bases between them. The CDR3 loop spans 16 amino acids. Germline-derived CDR1 and CDR2 are KGHDR and SFDVKD.

This chain links TRBV19 with TRBJ2-2; TRBD2 matches 8 bases. The CDR3 covers 14 residues. With V trimmed by 4 bases and J by 4 bases, 2 bases remained unmatched. Germline-derived CDR1 and CDR2 are LNHDA and SQIVND (reference sequence). This CDR3 is CASSKREITGELFF. CDR3 DNA sequence: TGTGCCAGTAGTAAGCGGGAGATCACCGGGGAGCTGTTTTTT.

This clonotype was detected a few times. The chain joins TRBV12-3 or TRBV12-4 to TRBJ2-4, with TRBD2 matching over 11 bases. This CDR3 spans 15 amino acids. V trimming: 4 bases; J trimming: 5 bases; junction bases outside the gene matches: 4. CDR3 nucleotide sequence: TGTGCCAGCAGTTATAGCGGGAGGGCCCAAAACATTCAGTACTTC. This encodes CASSYSGRAQNIQYF.

This clonotype has just a few counts. The V call is TRBV6-5, the J call TRBJ2-3; possible D gene TRBD2, 5 bases. V was clipped by 2 bases and J by 3 bases, with 9 bases between them. This CDR3 is built from 14 residues. Germline loops: CDR1 MNHEY, CDR2 SVGAGI. CDR3 in amino acids: CASSYGLATDTQYF. CDR3 in DNA: TGTGCCAGCAGTTACGGTCTAGCTACAGATACGCAGTATTTT.

This clonotype was counted ten times or more. The chain couples TRBV27 to TRBJ2-7; TRBD2 matches 7 bases. V was clipped by 4 bases and J by 2 bases; unmatched bases: 11. Germline CDR1 reads MNHEY; CDR2 reads SMNVEV (reference sequence). This CDR3 has 16 amino acids. The CDR3 DNA reads TGTGCCAGCAGTTCAAGTACCGGGACTATAACCTACGAGCAGTACTTC. Residues: CASSSSTGTITYEQYF.

This clonotype was recorded at least ten times. The CDR3 loop is CASSYGLAGEGSYNEQFF. DNA of the CDR3: TGTGCCAGCAGTTATGGACTAGCGGGTGAGGGCTCCTACAATGAGCAGTTCTTC. This chain connects TRBV9 to TRBJ2-1; 11 bases are shared with TRBD2. Losses at the gene ends were 5 bases for V and 0 bases for J; bases not matched to a gene: 10. The CDR3 extends over 18 amino acids. Germline V gene sequence: CDR1 SGDLS, CDR2 YYNGEE.

There are a few counts of this clonotype. The chain combines TRBV9 with TRBJ2-7; possibly TRBD2 for D (5 bases). CDR1 and CDR2 (germline): SGDLS, YYNGEE. V was clipped by 0 bases and J by 2 bases, with 12 bases between them. CDR3 size: 15 residues. This chain's CDR3 is CASSVAGGLTYEQYF. As DNA, the CDR3 is TGTGCCAGCAGCGTAGCTGGCGGGCTTACCTACGAGCAGTACTTC. Full variable domain (remainder filled in from reference TRBV9 and TRBJ2-7): DSGVTQTPKHLITATGQRVTLRCSPRSGDLSVYWYQQSLDQGLQFLIQYYNGEERAKGNILERFSAQQFPDLHSELNLSSLELGDSALYFCASSVAGGLTYEQYFGPGTRLTVT.

This clonotype was counted many times. V usage is TRBV5-8 and J usage is TRBJ2-3, with 10 bases that match TRBD2. The V gene end was trimmed by 1 base and the J gene end by 2 bases; junction bases not matched to a gene: 4. In germline, CDR1 is SGHTS, CDR2 YDEGEE. The CDR3 runs 16 residues. CDR3 protein: CASSLTSGKYTDTQYF. The CDR3 nucleotides read TGTGCCAGCAGCTTGACTAGCGGGAAATACACAGATACGCAGTATTTT.

In this sample, this clonotype turned up many times. The V call is TRBV6-5, the J call TRBJ1-1, with TRBD1 as a possible D gene (6 bases). This CDR3 contains 15 residues. The germline V gene encodes CDR1 MNHEY and CDR2 SVGAGI. V dropped 0 bases and J dropped 5 bases, with 13 bases sitting between them. The CDR3 DNA sequence: TGTGCCAGCAGTTACTCGAGGGGGTGGGGAACTGAAGCTTTCTTT. Its translation is CASSYSRGWGTEAFF.

At least ten counts were recorded for this clonotype. V and J are TRBV7-9 and TRBJ2-1; D ambiguous. Trimming took 5 bases from V and 6 from J, leaving 14 bases between them. The germline V gene encodes CDR1 SEHNR and CDR2 FQNEAQ (reference sequence). The CDR3 totals 14 residues. DNA for the CDR3: TGTGCCAGCAGCATGGCCTACATAGTCAATGAGCAGTTCTTC. Translation gives CASSMAYIVNEQFF.

Details on this clonotype: A read error may explain this, as a much larger clone is one base away. V usage is TRBV27 and J usage is TRBJ1-1; D gene uncertain. The CDR3 totals 13 residues. Per the germline V gene, CDR1 is MNHEY and CDR2 is SMNVEV (reference sequence). CDR3 region: CASSFRLNTGAFF. The CDR3 nucleotides read TGTGCCAGCAGTTTCCGGTTGAACACTGGAGCTTTCTTT.

At least ten counts were recorded for this clonotype. The J gene is TRBJ1-1, the V gene TRBV6-1; weak D call: TRBD1 (6 bases). Germline CDR1 and CDR2: MNHNS and SASEGT. Trimming left V 6 bases short and J 3 bases short, with 11 bases between. The CDR3 is made up of 13 amino acids. The CDR3 DNA reads TGTGCCAGCAGGCCAGGGGCCGACACTGAAGCTTTCTTT. It is translated as CASRPGADTEAFF.

The V gene is TRBV19, the J gene TRBJ2-3; TRBD2 matches 9 bases. The CDR3 has 16 amino acids. The junction had 9 bases not matched to a gene; V was cut back by 4 bases and J by 4 bases. Germline V gene lookup returns CDR1 LNHDA and CDR2 SQIVND (reference sequence). The CDR3 DNA reads TGTGCCAGTAGTAGTTTCGCGGGAGGGATGGCAGATACGCAGTATTTT. Encoded protein: CASSSFAGGMADTQYF. Complete variable domain (other parts from reference TRBV19 and TRBJ2-3): DGGITQSPKYLFRKEGQNVTLSCEQNLNHDAMYWYRQDPGQGLRLIYYSQIVNDFQKGDIAEGYSVSREKKESFPLTVTSAQKNPTAFYLCASSSFAGGMADTQYFGPGTRLTVL.

V is TRBV4-2 and J is TRBJ1-5; the match to TRBD1 covers 7 bases. The CDR3 runs 16 residues. Per the germline V gene, CDR1 is LGHNA and CDR2 is YNFKEQ. V trimming: 5 bases; J trimming: 6 bases; junction bases outside the gene matches: 13. CDR3 protein: CASSKATTGLRQPQHF. CDR3 coding DNA: TGTGCCAGCAGCAAAGCTACGACAGGGCTCCGTCAGCCCCAGCATTTT.